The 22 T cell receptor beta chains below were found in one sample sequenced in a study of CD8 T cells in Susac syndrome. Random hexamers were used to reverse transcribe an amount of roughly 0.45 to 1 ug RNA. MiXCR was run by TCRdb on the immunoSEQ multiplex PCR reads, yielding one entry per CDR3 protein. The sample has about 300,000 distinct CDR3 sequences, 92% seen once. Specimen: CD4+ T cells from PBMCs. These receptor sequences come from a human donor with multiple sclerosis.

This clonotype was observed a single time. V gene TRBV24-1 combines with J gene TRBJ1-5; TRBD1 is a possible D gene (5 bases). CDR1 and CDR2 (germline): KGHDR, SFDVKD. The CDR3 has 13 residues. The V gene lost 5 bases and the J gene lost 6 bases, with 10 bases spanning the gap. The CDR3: CATSAGAGQPQHF. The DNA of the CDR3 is TGTGCCACCAGTGCCGGGGCGGGTCAGCCCCAGCATTTT.

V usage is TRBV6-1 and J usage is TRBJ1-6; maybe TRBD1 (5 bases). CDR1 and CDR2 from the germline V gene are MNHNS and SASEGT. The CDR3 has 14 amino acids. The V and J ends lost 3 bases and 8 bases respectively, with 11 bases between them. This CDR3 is CASSDGAGYSPLHF. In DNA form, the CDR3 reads TGTGCCAGCAGTGATGGGGCGGGCTATTCACCCCTCCACTTT.

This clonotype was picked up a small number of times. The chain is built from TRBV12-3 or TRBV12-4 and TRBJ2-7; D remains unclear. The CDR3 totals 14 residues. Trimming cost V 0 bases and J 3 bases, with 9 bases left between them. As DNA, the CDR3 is TGTGCCAGCAGTTTAGCCCTGACGGTCTACGAGCAGTACTTC. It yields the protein CASSLALTVYEQYF.

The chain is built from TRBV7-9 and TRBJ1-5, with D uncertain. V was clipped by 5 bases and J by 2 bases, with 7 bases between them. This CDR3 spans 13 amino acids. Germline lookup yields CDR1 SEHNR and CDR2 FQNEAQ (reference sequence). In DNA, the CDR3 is TGTGCCAGCAGCGGTCTTGGCAATCAGCCCCAGCATTTT. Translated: CASSGLGNQPQHF.

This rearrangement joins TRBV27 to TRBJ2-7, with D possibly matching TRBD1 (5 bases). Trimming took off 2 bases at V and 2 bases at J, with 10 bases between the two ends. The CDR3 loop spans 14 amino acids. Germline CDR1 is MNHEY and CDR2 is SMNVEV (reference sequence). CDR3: CASSLAGSPYEQYF. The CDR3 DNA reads TGTGCCAGCAGTTTAGCAGGGTCCCCCTACGAGCAGTACTTC.

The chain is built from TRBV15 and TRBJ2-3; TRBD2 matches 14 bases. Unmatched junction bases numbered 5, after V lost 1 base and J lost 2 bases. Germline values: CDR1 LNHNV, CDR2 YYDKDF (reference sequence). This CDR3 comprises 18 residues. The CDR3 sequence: CATSRGRTSGGTTDTQYF. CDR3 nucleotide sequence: TGTGCCACCAGCAGAGGACGGACTAGCGGGGGGACCACAGATACGCAGTATTTT.

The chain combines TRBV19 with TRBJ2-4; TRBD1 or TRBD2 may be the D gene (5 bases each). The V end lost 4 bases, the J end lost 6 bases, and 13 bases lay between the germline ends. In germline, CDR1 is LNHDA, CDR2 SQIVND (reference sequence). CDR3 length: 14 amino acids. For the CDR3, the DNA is TGTGCCAGTAGTAGTCGGGGACGAGGAAACATTCAGTACTTC. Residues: CASSSRGRGNIQYF.

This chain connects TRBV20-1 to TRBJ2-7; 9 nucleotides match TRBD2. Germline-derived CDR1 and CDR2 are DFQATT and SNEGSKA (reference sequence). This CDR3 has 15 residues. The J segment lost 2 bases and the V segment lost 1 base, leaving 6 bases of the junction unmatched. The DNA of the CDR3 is TGCAGTGCTAGAGTTGGCGGGGGGGGGACCTACGAGCAGTACTTC. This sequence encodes CSARVGGGGTYEQYF.

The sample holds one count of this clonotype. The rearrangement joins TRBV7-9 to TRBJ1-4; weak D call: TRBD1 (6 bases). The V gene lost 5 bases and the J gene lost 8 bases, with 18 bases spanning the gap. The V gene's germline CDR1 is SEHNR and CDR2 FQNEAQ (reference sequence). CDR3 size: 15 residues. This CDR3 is CASSRGTPIGEKLFF. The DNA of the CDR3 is TGTGCCAGCAGCCGCGGGACACCCATAGGGGAAAAACTGTTTTTT.

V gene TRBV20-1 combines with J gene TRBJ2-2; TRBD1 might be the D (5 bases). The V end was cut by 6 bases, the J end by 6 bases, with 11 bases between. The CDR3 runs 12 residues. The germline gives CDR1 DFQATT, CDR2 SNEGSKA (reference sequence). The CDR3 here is CSARPQAGELFF. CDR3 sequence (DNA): TGCAGTGCCCGGCCACAGGCCGGGGAGCTGTTTTTT.

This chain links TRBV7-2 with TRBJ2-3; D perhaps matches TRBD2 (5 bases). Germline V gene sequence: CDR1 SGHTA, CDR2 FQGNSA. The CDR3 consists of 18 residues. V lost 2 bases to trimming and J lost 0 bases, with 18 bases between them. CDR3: CASSLRATTYISTDTQYF. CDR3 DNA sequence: TGTGCCAGCAGCTTACGAGCGACTACCTATATTAGCACAGATACGCAGTATTTT. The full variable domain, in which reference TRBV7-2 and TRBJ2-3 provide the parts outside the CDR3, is GAGVSQSPSNKVTEKGKDVELRCDPISGHTALYWYRQSLGQGLEFLIYFQGNSAPDKSGLPSDRFSAERTGGSVSTLTIQRTQQEDSAVYLCASSLRATTYISTDTQYFGPGTRLTVL.

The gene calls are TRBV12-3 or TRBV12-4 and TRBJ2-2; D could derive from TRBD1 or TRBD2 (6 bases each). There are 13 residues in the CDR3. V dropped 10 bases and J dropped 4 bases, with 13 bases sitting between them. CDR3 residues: CATLPGATGELFF. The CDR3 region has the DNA TGTGCCACCCTGCCGGGGGCCACCGGGGAGCTGTTTTTT.

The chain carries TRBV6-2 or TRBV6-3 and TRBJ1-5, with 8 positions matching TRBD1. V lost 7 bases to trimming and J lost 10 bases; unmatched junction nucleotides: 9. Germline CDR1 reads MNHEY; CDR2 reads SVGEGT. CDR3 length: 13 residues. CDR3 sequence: CASTRQGSPPQHF. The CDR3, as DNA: TGTGCCAGCACCCGACAGGGGTCGCCCCCCCAGCATTTT.

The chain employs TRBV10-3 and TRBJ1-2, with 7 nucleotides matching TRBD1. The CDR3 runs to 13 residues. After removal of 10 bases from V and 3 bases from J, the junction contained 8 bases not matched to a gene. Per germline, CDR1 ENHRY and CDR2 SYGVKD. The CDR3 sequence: CATADRAYYGYTF. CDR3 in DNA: TGTGCCACCGCCGACAGGGCCTACTATGGCTACACCTTC.

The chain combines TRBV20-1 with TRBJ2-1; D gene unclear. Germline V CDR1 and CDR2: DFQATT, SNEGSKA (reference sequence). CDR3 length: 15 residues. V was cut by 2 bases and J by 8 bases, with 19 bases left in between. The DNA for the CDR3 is TGCAGTGCTAGATACCCCCCGAACCTTAGCTATGAGCAGTTCTTC. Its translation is CSARYPPNLSYEQFF.

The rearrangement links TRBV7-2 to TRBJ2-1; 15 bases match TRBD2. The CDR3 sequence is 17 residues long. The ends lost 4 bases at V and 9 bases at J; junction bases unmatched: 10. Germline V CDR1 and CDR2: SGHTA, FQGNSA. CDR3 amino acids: CASSSPGLAGGQGEQFF. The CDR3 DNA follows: TGTGCCAGCAGCTCCCCAGGACTAGCGGGGGGGCAAGGTGAGCAGTTCTTC.

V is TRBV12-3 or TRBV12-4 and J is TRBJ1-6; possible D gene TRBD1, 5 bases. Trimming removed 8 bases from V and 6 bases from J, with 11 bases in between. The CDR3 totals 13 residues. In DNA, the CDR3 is TGTGCCAGCCGGGGCAGCCCTAATTCACCCCTCCACTTT. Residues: CASRGSPNSPLHF.

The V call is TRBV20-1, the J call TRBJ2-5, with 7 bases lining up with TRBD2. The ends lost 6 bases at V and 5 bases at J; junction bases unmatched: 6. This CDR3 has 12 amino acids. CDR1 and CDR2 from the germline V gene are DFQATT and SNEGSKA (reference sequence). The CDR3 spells CSAPGRGETQYF. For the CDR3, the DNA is TGCAGTGCCCCGGGGCGGGGGGAGACCCAGTACTTC.

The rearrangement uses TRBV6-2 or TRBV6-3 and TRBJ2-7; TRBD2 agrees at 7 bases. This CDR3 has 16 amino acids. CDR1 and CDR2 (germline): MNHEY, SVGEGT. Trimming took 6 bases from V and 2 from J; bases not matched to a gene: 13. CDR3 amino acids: CASSPSAGDYTYEQYF. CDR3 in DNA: TGTGCCAGCAGCCCATCCGCGGGGGACTACACCTACGAGCAGTACTTC.

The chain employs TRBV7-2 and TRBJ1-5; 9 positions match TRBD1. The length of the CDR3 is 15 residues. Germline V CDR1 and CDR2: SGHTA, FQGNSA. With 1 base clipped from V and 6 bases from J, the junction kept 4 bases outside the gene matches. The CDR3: CASSLGDRVAQPQHF. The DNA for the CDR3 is TGTGCCAGCAGCTTAGGGGACAGGGTTGCTCAGCCCCAGCATTTT.

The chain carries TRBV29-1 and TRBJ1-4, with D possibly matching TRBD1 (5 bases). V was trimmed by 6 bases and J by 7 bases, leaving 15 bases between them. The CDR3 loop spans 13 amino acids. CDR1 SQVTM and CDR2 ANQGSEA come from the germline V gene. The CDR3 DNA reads TGCAGCGTCATACGTGGGGGGGGTGAAAAACTGTTTTTT. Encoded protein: CSVIRGGGEKLFF. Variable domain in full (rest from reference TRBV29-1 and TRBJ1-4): SAVISQKPSRDICQRGTSLTIQCQVDSQVTMMFWYRQQPGQSLTLIATANQGSEATYESGFVIDKFPISRPNLTFSTLTVSNMSPEDSSIYLCSVIRGGGEKLFFGSGTQLSVL.

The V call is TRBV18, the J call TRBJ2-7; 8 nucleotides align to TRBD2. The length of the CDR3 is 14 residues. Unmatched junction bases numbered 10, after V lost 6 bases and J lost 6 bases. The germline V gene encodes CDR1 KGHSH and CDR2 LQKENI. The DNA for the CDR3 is TGTGCCAGCTCCTCGGGGGGACTAGTGAGCGAGCAGTACTTC. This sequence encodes CASSSGGLVSEQYF. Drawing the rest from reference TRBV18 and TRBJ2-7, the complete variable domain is NAGVMQNPRHLVRRRGQEARLRCSPMKGHSHVYWYRQLPEEGLKFMVYLQKENIIDESGMPKERFSAEFPKEGPSILRIQQVVRGDSAAYFCASSSGGLVSEQYFGPGTRLTVT.